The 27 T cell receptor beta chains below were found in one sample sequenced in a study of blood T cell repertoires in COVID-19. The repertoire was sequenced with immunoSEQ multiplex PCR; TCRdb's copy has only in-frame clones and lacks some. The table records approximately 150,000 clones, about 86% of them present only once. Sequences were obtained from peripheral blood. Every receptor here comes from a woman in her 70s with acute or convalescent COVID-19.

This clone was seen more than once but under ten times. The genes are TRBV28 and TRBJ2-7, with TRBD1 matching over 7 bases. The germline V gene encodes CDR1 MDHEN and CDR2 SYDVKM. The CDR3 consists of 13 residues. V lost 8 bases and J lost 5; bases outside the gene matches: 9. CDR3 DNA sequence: TGTGCCAGCTCCAGACAGGGCGCACACGAGCAGTACTTC. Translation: CASSRQGAHEQYF.

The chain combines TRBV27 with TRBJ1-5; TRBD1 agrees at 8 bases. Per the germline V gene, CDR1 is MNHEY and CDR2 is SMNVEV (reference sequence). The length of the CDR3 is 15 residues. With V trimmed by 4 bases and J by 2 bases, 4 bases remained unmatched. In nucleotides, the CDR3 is TGTGCCAGCAGTTCCCCGGGACAGGGCAATCAGCCCCAGCATTTT. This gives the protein CASSSPGQGNQPQHF.

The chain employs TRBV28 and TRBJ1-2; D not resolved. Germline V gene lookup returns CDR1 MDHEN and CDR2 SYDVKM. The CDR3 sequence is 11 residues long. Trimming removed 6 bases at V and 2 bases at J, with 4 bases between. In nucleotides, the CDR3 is TGTGCCAGCAGCCTCAACTATGGCTACACCTTC. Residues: CASSLNYGYTF.

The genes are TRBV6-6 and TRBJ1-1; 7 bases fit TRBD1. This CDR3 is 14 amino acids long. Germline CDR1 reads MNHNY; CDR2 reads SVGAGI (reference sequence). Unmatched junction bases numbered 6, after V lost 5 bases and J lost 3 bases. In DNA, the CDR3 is TGTGCCAGCAGTCGTACAGGGGAGTACACTGAAGCTTTCTTT. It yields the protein CASSRTGEYTEAFF.

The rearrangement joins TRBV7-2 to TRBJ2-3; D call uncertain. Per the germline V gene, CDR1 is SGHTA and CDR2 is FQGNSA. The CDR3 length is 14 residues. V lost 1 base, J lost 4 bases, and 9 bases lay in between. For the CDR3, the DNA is TGTGCCAGCAGCTTAGAGCTTTTCGCAGATACGCAGTATTTT. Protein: CASSLELFADTQYF. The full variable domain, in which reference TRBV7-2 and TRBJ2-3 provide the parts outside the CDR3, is GAGVSQSPSNKVTEKGKDVELRCDPISGHTALYWYRQSLGQGLEFLIYFQGNSAPDKSGLPSDRFSAERTGGSVSTLTIQRTQQEDSAVYLCASSLELFADTQYFGPGTRLTVL.

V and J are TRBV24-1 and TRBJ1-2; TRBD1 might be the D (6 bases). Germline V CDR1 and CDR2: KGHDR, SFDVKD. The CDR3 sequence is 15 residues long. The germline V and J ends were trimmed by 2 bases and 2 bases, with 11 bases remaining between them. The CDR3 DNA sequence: TGTGCCACCAGTGATTCTGGACAGCGGAACTATGGCTACACCTTC. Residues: CATSDSGQRNYGYTF.

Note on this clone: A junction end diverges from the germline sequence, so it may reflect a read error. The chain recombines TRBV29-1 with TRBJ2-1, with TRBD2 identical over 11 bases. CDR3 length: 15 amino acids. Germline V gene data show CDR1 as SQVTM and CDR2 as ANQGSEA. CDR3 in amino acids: CSAEPPLSGGAGIVF. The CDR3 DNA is TGCAGCGCCGAACCGCCCCTTAGCGGGGGGGCCGGAATAGTCTTC.

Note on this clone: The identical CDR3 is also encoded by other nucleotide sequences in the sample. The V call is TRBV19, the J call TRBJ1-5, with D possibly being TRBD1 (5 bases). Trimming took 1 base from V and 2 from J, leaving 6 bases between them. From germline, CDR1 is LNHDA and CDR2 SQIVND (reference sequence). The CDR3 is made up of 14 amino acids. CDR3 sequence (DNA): TGTGCCAGTAGTATAGCCAGGGGCAATCAGCCCCAGCATTTT. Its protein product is CASSIARGNQPQHF.

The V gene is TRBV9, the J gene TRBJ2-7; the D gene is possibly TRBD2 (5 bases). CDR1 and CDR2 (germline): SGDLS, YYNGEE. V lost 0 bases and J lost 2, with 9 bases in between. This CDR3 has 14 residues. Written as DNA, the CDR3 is TGTGCCAGCAGCGTAGGTCGGGGAACCTACGAGCAGTACTTC. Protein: CASSVGRGTYEQYF. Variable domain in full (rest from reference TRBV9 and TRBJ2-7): DSGVTQTPKHLITATGQRVTLRCSPRSGDLSVYWYQQSLDQGLQFLIQYYNGEERAKGNILERFSAQQFPDLHSELNLSSLELGDSALYFCASSVGRGTYEQYFGPGTRLTVT.

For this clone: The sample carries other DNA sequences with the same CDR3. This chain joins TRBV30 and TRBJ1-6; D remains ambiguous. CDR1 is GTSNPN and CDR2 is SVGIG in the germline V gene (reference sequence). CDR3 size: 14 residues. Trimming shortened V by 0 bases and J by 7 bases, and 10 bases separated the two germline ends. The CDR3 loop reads CAWSVGQANSPLHF. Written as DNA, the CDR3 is TGTGCCTGGAGTGTCGGCCAGGCAAATTCACCCCTCCACTTT.

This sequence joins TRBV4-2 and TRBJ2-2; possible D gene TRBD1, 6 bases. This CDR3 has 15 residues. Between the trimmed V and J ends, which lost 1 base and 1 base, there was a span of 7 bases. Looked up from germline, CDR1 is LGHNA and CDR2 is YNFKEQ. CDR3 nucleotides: TGTGCCAGCAGCCAAGCGGACAGGAACACCGGGGAGCTGTTTTTT. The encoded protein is CASSQADRNTGELFF.

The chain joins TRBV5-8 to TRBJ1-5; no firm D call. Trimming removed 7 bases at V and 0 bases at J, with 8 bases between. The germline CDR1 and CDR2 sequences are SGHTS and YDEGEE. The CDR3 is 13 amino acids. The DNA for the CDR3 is TGTGCCAGCGATCGGGATAGCAATCAGCCCCAGCATTTT. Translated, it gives CASDRDSNQPQHF.

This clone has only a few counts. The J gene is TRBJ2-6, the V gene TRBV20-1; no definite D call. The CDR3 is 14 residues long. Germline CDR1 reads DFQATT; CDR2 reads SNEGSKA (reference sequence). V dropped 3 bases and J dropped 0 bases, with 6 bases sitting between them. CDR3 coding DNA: TGCAGTGCTAGTCCCCGCTCTGGGGCCAACGTCCTGACTTTC. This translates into CSASPRSGANVLTF.

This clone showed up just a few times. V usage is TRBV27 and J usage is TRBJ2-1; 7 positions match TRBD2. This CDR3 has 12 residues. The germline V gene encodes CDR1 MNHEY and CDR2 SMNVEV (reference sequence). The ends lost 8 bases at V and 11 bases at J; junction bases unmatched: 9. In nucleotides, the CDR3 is TGTGCCAGCGGAATTGGGGGGGAAAAGCAGTTCTTC. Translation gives CASGIGGEKQFF.

DNA of the CDR3: TGCAGCGTCTCAGGACTAGCGGGGTACAATGAGCAGTTCTTC. The encoded protein is CSVSGLAGYNEQFF. J is TRBJ2-1 and V is TRBV29-1, with 12 bases fitting TRBD2. The CDR3 length is 14 residues. CDR1 and CDR2 from the germline V gene are SQVTM and ANQGSEA. The V segment lost 6 bases and the J segment 4 bases; nucleotides outside the gene matches: 4.

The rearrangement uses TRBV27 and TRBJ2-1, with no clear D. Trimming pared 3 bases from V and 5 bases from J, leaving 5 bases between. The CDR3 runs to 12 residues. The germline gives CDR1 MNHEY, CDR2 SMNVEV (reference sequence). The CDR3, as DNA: TGTGCCAGCAGTTTCCCTAACAATGAGCAGTTCTTC. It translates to CASSFPNNEQFF.

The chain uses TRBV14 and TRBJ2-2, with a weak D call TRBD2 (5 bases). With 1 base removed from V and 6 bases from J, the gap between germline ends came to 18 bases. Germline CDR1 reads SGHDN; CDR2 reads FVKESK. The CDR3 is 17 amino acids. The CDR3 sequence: CASSQAVRRARAGELFF. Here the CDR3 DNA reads TGTGCCAGCAGCCAAGCAGTTAGACGGGCGAGGGCCGGGGAGCTGTTTTTT. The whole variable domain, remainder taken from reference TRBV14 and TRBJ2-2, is EAGVTQFPSHSVIEKGQTVTLRCDPISGHDNLYWYRRVMGKEIKFLLHFVKESKQDESGMPNNRFLAERTGGTYSTLKVQPAELEDSGVYFCASSQAVRRARAGELFFGEGSRLTVL.

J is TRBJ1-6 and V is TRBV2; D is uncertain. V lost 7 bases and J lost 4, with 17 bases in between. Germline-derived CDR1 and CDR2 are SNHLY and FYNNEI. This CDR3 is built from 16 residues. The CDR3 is CASTFDGEIYNSPLHF. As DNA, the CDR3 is TGTGCCAGCACATTCGACGGGGAAATTTATAATTCACCCCTCCACTTT.

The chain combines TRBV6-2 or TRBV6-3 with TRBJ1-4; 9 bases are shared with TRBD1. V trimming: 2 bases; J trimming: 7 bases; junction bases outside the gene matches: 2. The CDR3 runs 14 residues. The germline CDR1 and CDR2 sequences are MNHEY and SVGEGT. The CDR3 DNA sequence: TGTGCCAGCAGTTACCGGGGACAGGGTGAAAAACTGTTTTTT. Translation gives CASSYRGQGEKLFF.

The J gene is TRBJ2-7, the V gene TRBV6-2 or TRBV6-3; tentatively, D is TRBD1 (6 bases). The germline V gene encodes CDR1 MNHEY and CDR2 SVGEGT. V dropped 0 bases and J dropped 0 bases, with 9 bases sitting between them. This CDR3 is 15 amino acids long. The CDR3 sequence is CASSYSLTGSYEQYF. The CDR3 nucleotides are TGTGCCAGCAGTTACTCCCTGACAGGCTCCTACGAGCAGTACTTC.

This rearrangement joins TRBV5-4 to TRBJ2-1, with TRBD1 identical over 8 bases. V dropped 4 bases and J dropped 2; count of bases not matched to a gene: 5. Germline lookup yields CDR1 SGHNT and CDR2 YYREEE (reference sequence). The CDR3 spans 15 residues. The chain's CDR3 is CASSQDRGAYNEQFF. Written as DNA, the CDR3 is TGTGCCAGCAGCCAAGACAGGGGTGCCTACAATGAGCAGTTCTTC.

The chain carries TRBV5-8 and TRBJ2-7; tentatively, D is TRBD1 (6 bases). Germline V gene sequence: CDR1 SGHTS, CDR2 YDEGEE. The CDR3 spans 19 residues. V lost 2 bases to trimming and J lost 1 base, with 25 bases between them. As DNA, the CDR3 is TGTGCCAGCAGCTTCTATCGGAGTGGAGACAGGACTCGTTCCTACGAGCAGTACTTC. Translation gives CASSFYRSGDRTRSYEQYF.

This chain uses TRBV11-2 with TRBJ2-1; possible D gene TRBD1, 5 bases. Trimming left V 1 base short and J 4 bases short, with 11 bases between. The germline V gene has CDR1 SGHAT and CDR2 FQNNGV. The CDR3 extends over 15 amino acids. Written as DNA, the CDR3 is TGTGCCAGCAGCTTAGGCCTCAGGGCATACAATGAGCAGTTCTTC. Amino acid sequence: CASSLGLRAYNEQFF. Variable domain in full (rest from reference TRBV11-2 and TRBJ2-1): EAGVAQSPRYKIIEKRQSVAFWCNPISGHATLYWYQQILGQGPKLLIQFQNNGVVDDSQLPKDRFSAERLKGVDSTLKIQPAKLEDSAVYLCASSLGLRAYNEQFFGPGTRLTVL.

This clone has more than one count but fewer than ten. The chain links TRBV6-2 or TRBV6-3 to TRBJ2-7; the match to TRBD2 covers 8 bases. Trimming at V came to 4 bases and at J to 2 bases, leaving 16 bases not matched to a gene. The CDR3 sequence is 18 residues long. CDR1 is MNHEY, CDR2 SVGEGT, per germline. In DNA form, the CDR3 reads TGTGCCAGCAGTTCCCCCGCCAGTACTAGCGGAAGACCCTACGAGCAGTACTTC. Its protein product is CASSSPASTSGRPYEQYF.

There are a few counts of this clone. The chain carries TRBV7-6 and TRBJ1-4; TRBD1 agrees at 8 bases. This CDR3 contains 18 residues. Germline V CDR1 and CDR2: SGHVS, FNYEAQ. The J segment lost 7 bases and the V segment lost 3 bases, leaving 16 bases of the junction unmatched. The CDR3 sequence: CASSFRDRRLQLSEKLFF. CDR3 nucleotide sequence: TGTGCCAGCAGCTTCCGGGACAGGAGACTGCAACTAAGTGAAAAACTGTTTTTT. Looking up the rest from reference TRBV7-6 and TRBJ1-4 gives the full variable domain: GAGVSQSPRYKVTKRGQDVALRCDPISGHVSLYWYRQALGQGPEFLTYFNYEAQQDKSGLPNDRFSAERPEGSISTLTIQRTEQRDSAMYRCASSFRDRRLQLSEKLFFGSGTQLSVL.

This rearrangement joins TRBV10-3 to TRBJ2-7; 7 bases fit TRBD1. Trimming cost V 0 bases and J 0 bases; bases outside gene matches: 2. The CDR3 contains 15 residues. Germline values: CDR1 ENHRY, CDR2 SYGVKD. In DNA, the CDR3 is TGTGCCATCAGTGAGTCCGGGACAGTCTCCTACGAGCAGTACTTC. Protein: CAISESGTVSYEQYF.

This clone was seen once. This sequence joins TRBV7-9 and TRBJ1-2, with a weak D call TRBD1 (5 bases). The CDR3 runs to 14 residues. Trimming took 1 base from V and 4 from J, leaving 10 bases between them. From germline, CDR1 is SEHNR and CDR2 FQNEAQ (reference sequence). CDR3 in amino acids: CASSLGGTGYGYTF. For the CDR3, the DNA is TGTGCCAGCAGCTTAGGAGGGACTGGCTATGGCTACACCTTC. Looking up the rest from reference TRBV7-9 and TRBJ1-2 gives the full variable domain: DTGVSQNPRHKITKRGQNVTFRCDPISEHNRLYWYRQTLGQGPEFLTYFQNEAQLEKSRLLSDRFSAERPKGSFSTLEIQRTEQGDSAMYLCASSLGGTGYGYTFGSGTRLTVV.